This T cell receptor beta chain appears in the sequencing data of a study of control samples from healthy donors and cancer patients. Some clones are missing from TCRdb's copy, which holds only in-frame ones; the method was immunoSEQ multiplex PCR. The data hold 130,000 to 150,000 clones, with roughly 94% observed a single time. The source is a man in his 60s with colorectal cancer. The sample consisted of PBMCs.

The CDR3 loop is CATSGRDEKLFF. The CDR3 region has the DNA TGTGCCACCAGCGGGAGAGATGAAAAACTGTTTTTT. V gene TRBV15 combines with J gene TRBJ1-4; unclear D gene. Trimming shortened V by 5 bases and J by 6 bases, and 7 bases separated the two germline ends. The CDR3 consists of 12 residues. Germline CDR1 and CDR2: LNHNV and YYDKDF (reference sequence).